Each of the 27 T cell receptor beta chains below was sequenced from the same sample in a study of blood T cell repertoires in COVID-19. The repertoire was sequenced with immunoSEQ multiplex PCR; TCRdb's copy has only in-frame clones and lacks some. Of 65,000 to 95,000 clones listed, 65% to 90% are singletons. Source material: peripheral blood. The receptors derive from a woman between 50 and 59 years old with acute or convalescent COVID-19.

This clone was observed a single time. CDR3: CASSLGTGVFEKLFF. The CDR3, as DNA: TGTGCCAGCAGCTTAGGGACAGGGGTTTTTGAAAAACTGTTTTTT. The chain joins TRBV5-4 to TRBJ1-4, with TRBD1 matching over 10 bases. The CDR3 is made up of 15 amino acids. J lost 7 bases, V lost 2 bases, and 5 bases had no gene match. Looked up from germline, CDR1 is SGHNT and CDR2 is YYREEE (reference sequence).

The chain employs TRBV4-2 and TRBJ2-7, with 8 positions matching TRBD2. The CDR3 spans 17 residues. Trimming removed 0 bases from V and 3 bases from J; junction bases left unmatched: 10. The germline V gene has CDR1 LGHNA and CDR2 YNFKEQ. The CDR3 sequence is CASSQEVGVAGNYEQYF. CDR3 DNA: TGTGCCAGCAGCCAAGAAGTAGGCGTAGCGGGGAACTACGAGCAGTACTTC.

As concerns this clone: One end of the junction does not line up with germline, which may come from a read error. The J gene is TRBJ2-4, the V gene TRBV7-8; 11 positions match TRBD2. This CDR3 contains 14 residues. Germline V CDR1 and CDR2: SGHVS, FQNEAQ. The CDR3 DNA reads TGTGCCAGCAGCCTAGCGGGGGGAACAAACATTCAGTACTTC. It encodes CASSLAGGTNIQYF. The whole variable domain, remainder taken from reference TRBV7-8 and TRBJ2-4, is GAGVSQSPRYKVAKRGQDVALRCDPISGHVSLFWYQQALGQGPEFLTYFQNEAQLDKSGLPSDRFFAERPEGSVSTLKIQRTQQEDSAVYLCASSLAGGTNIQYFGAGTRLSVL.

The chain couples TRBV24-1 to TRBJ2-2; possible D gene TRBD2, 6 bases. CDR3 length: 16 residues. V shed 4 bases and J shed 4 bases, with 15 bases lying between them. Germline assignment: CDR1 KGHDR and CDR2 SFDVKD. The CDR3 is CATSERRALGTGELFF. As DNA, the CDR3 is TGTGCCACCAGTGAGAGGAGGGCGCTTGGCACCGGGGAGCTGTTTTTT.

This clone came up once. This sequence joins TRBV2 and TRBJ1-1, with D perhaps matching TRBD1 (5 bases). The V end lost 8 bases, the J end lost 5 bases, and 15 bases lay between the germline ends. The CDR3 is made up of 13 amino acids. Germline loops: CDR1 SNHLY, CDR2 FYNNEI. As DNA, the CDR3 is TGTGCCAGCGTGAGAAACGGGGGGACTGAAGCTTTCTTT. Translating it yields CASVRNGGTEAFF.

CDR3 protein: CASSPRTGGSNQPQHF. The DNA of the CDR3 is TGTGCCAGCAGCCCCCGGACAGGAGGAAGCAATCAGCCCCAGCATTTT. This rearrangement joins TRBV5-6 to TRBJ1-5, with 7 positions matching TRBD1. The CDR3 extends over 16 amino acids. The V segment lost 4 bases and the J segment 1 base; nucleotides outside the gene matches: 8. From germline, CDR1 is SGHDT and CDR2 YYEEEE.

J is TRBJ2-1 and V is TRBV5-4, with 10 bases matching TRBD2. The CDR3 loop spans 16 amino acids. Trimming cost V 0 bases and J 5 bases; bases outside gene matches: 5. Germline V gives CDR1 SGHNT, CDR2 YYREEE (reference sequence). CDR3 sequence reads: CASSLGSAGGHNEQFF. The CDR3 nucleotides read TGTGCCAGCAGCTTGGGCTCAGCGGGGGGGCACAATGAGCAGTTCTTC. Full variable domain (missing parts from reference TRBV5-4 and TRBJ2-1): ETGVTQSPTHLIKTRGQQVTLRCSSQSGHNTVSWYQQALGQGPQFIFQYYREEENGRGNFPPRFSGLQFPNYSSELNVNALELDDSALYLCASSLGSAGGHNEQFFGPGTRLTVL.

V is TRBV5-1 and J is TRBJ2-7, with D maybe TRBD1 (6 bases). This CDR3 comprises 15 residues. Trimming took 2 bases from V and 6 from J, leaving 18 bases between them. Germline V lookup: CDR1 SGHRS, CDR2 YFSETQ. The CDR3 protein is CASSFSNRDTREQYF. CDR3 nucleotides: TGCGCCAGCAGCTTCTCGAACCGGGACACTCGCGAGCAGTACTTC. Variable domain in full (rest from reference TRBV5-1 and TRBJ2-7): KAGVTQTPRYLIKTRGQQVTLSCSPISGHRSVSWYQQTPGQGLQFLFEYFSETQRNKGNFPGRFSGRQFSNSRSEMNVSTLELGDSALYLCASSFSNRDTREQYFGPGTRLTVT.

V is TRBV7-9 and J is TRBJ2-5; 7 nucleotides match TRBD1. Germline V CDR1 and CDR2: SEHNR, FQNEAQ (reference sequence). The CDR3 is 16 amino acids. Trimming at V came to 1 base and at J to 5 bases, leaving 10 bases not matched to a gene. The chain's CDR3 is CASSLDFPGGAETQYF. CDR3 bases: TGTGCCAGCAGCTTAGACTTCCCAGGGGGAGCGGAGACCCAGTACTTC. The whole variable domain, remainder taken from reference TRBV7-9 and TRBJ2-5, is DTGVSQNPRHKITKRGQNVTFRCDPISEHNRLYWYRQTLGQGPEFLTYFQNEAQLEKSRLLSDRFSAERPKGSFSTLEIQRTEQGDSAMYLCASSLDFPGGAETQYFGPGTRLLVL.

The rearrangement uses TRBV28 and TRBJ2-2; 8 nucleotides match TRBD2. There are 14 residues in the CDR3. The trim removed 7 bases at V and 6 bases at J, leaving 7 bases unmatched. CDR1 MDHEN and CDR2 SYDVKM come from the germline V gene. As DNA, the CDR3 is TGTGCCAGCAAGGTAGCGGGACGGGCCGGGGAGCTGTTTTTT. It encodes CASKVAGRAGELFF.

This chain joins TRBV18 and TRBJ2-7, with D maybe TRBD1 (6 bases). Germline-derived CDR1 and CDR2 are KGHSH and LQKENI. V gave up 1 base and J gave up 2 bases, with 6 bases separating them. The CDR3 loop spans 13 amino acids. The CDR3 loop is CASSPQGAYEQYF. CDR3 DNA: TGTGCCAGCTCACCACAGGGGGCCTACGAGCAGTACTTC.

The CDR3 here is CAISHFVDGTYEQYF. Here the CDR3 DNA reads TGTGCCATCAGCCATTTTGTCGACGGGACCTACGAGCAGTACTTC. The V call is TRBV10-3, the J call TRBJ2-7; D might be TRBD2 (5 bases). The CDR3 is made up of 15 amino acids. V shed 6 bases and J shed 2 bases, with 17 bases lying between them. Germline loops: CDR1 ENHRY, CDR2 SYGVKD.

The chain employs TRBV15 and TRBJ1-3; TRBD1 might be the D (6 bases). Germline CDR1 reads LNHNV; CDR2 reads YYDKDF (reference sequence). V dropped 5 bases and J dropped 4 bases, with 18 bases sitting between them. The length of the CDR3 is 16 residues. CDR3 residues: CATSPSLAQGGNTIYF. CDR3 nucleotides: TGTGCCACCAGCCCTAGCCTGGCGCAGGGGGGAAACACCATATATTTT.

The chain links TRBV12-3 or TRBV12-4 to TRBJ2-3; no definite D call. This CDR3 contains 11 residues. Trimming took 8 bases from V and 4 from J, leaving 7 bases between them. The CDR3: CASLISDTQYF. CDR3 bases: TGTGCCAGCTTAATTTCAGATACGCAGTATTTT.

The chain employs TRBV7-3 and TRBJ2-7; D is undetermined. The germline gives CDR1 SGHTA, CDR2 FQGTGA. The CDR3 runs to 14 residues. Trimming shortened V by 5 bases and J by 2 bases, and 13 bases separated the two germline ends. The CDR3 nucleotides read TGTGCCAGCAGCCGTTATCTCTCCCCCTACGAGCAGTACTTC. It yields the protein CASSRYLSPYEQYF.

The rearrangement uses TRBV10-3 and TRBJ2-2, with a tentative D call TRBD2 (5 bases). The CDR3 has 12 residues. V lost 11 bases and J lost 4, with 11 bases in between. The germline V gene encodes CDR1 ENHRY and CDR2 SYGVKD. CDR3 in amino acids: CALGGGTGELFF. The CDR3 DNA follows: TGTGCCCTCGGAGGAGGCACCGGGGAGCTGTTTTTT.

The rearrangement joins TRBV5-1 to TRBJ1-4; 7 bases are a match to TRBD1. The V gene's germline CDR1 is SGHRS and CDR2 YFSETQ. Trimming cost V 8 bases and J 7 bases; bases outside gene matches: 8. This CDR3 has 13 amino acids. Written as DNA, the CDR3 is TGCGCCAGTCGCGAGGGGGCGAGTGAAAAACTGTTTTTT. As protein: CASREGASEKLFF.

The V call is TRBV7-9, the J call TRBJ1-6; 10 bases line up with TRBD1. The CDR3 spans 16 residues. The ends lost 1 base at V and 7 bases at J; junction bases unmatched: 4. Germline V CDR1 and CDR2: SEHNR, FQNEAQ (reference sequence). The DNA of the CDR3 is TGTGCCAGCAGCTTAGAGGGACAGGGGTGGAATTCACCCCTCCACTTT. As protein: CASSLEGQGWNSPLHF.

V usage is TRBV27 and J usage is TRBJ2-1; tentatively, D is TRBD2 (6 bases). V shed 1 base and J shed 0 bases, with 7 bases lying between them. The length of the CDR3 is 15 residues. Germline CDR1 is MNHEY and CDR2 is SMNVEV (reference sequence). In DNA, the CDR3 is TGTGCCAGCAGTTTATGGGGGGACTCCTACAATGAGCAGTTCTTC. This gives the protein CASSLWGDSYNEQFF.

This chain uses TRBV28 with TRBJ2-7; D gene uncertain. Germline loops: CDR1 MDHEN, CDR2 SYDVKM. The CDR3 loop spans 13 amino acids. V lost 7 bases and J 4 bases, leaving 14 bases between the germline ends. The CDR3 loop reads CASTSLVSYEQYF. CDR3 sequence (DNA): TGTGCCAGCACAAGTCTAGTATCGTACGAGCAGTACTTC.

A few counts support this clone. The chain uses TRBV6-5 and TRBJ1-1; D uncertain. The CDR3 sequence is 15 residues long. Germline CDR1 is MNHEY and CDR2 is SVGAGI. The germline V and J ends were trimmed by 6 bases and 1 base, with 15 bases remaining between them. The CDR3 bases are TGTGCCAGCAGGGCTCTGCGGGGATGGAACACTGAAGCTTTCTTT. Encoded protein: CASRALRGWNTEAFF.

The genes are TRBV6-5 and TRBJ2-1; 7 bases are a match to TRBD1. This CDR3 contains 13 residues. Germline assignment: CDR1 MNHEY and CDR2 SVGAGI. V was clipped by 4 bases and J by 9 bases; unmatched bases: 6. CDR3 sequence reads: CASSSNRGTEQFF. CDR3 coding DNA: TGTGCCAGCAGTTCCAACAGGGGAACTGAGCAGTTCTTC.

The chain is built from TRBV18 and TRBJ2-3; the match to TRBD1 covers 11 bases. Germline CDR1 and CDR2: KGHSH and LQKENI. The CDR3 spans 15 residues. V lost 2 bases, J lost 3 bases, and 1 base stayed unmatched. DNA of the CDR3: TGTGCCAGCTCACCAGGGACAGGGGGAACAGATACGCAGTATTTT. As protein: CASSPGTGGTDTQYF.

The J gene is TRBJ2-3, the V gene TRBV3-1 (or the pseudogene TRBV3-2); maybe TRBD1 (6 bases). This CDR3 spans 14 amino acids. Trimming pared 3 bases from V and 1 base from J, leaving 8 bases between. Germline V gene sequence: CDR1 LGHDT, CDR2 YNNKEL (reference sequence). CDR3 sequence (DNA): TGTGCCAGCAGCCAGTCAGGGGGCACAGATACGCAGTATTTT. Translated: CASSQSGGTDTQYF.

The CDR3 nucleotides are TGTGCCAGCAGCTTAGTCTGGACAGACGAGCAGTACTTC. Translation: CASSLVWTDEQYF. The rearrangement uses TRBV7-6 and TRBJ2-7; weak D call: TRBD1 (6 bases). Germline V gene sequence: CDR1 SGHVS, CDR2 FNYEAQ. CDR3 length: 13 residues. V was shortened by 1 base and J by 5 bases, with 9 bases between the two germline ends.

This chain uses TRBV4-2 with TRBJ1-2, with D unclear. Trimming pared 0 bases from V and 2 bases from J, leaving 7 bases between. The CDR3 consists of 14 residues. Germline loops: CDR1 LGHNA, CDR2 YNFKEQ. In DNA, the CDR3 is TGTGCCAGCAGCCAAGAGGGAGGAAACTATGGCTACACCTTC. This translates into CASSQEGGNYGYTF.

This chain joins TRBV30 and TRBJ2-7, with TRBD1 matching over 7 bases. V shed 5 bases and J 7 bases; nucleotides not matched to a gene: 11. In germline, CDR1 is GTSNPN, CDR2 SVGIG (reference sequence). The CDR3 consists of 13 residues. In DNA, the CDR3 is TGTGCCTGGGGTATAACAGGGGTTAATGAGCAGTACTTC. Encoded protein: CAWGITGVNEQYF.